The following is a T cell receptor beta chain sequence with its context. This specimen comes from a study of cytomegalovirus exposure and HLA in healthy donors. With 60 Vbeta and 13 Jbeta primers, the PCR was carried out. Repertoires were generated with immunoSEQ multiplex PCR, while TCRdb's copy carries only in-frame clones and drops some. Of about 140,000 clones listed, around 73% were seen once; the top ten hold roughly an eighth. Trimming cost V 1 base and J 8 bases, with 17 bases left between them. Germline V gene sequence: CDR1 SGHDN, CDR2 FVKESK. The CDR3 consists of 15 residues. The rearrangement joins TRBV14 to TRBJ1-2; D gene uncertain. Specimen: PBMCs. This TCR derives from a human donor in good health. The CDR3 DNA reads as TGTGCCAGCAGCCAAGTGGCGTCAGCCCCTAGGGGCTACACCTTC. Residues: CASSQVASAPRGYTF.